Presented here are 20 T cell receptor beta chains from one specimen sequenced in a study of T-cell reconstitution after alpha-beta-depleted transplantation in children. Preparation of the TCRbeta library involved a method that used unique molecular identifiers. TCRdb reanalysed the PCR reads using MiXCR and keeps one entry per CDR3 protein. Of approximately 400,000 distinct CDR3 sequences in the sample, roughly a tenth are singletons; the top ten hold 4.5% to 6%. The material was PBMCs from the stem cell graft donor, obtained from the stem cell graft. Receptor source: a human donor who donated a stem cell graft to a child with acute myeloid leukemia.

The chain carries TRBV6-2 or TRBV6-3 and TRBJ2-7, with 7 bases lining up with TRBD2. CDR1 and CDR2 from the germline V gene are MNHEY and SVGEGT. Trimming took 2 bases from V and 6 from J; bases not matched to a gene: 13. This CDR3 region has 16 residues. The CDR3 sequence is CASSYGPGLVAGEQYV. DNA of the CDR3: TGTGCCAGCAGTTACGGGCCAGGACTAGTGGCTGGCGAGCAGTACGTC.

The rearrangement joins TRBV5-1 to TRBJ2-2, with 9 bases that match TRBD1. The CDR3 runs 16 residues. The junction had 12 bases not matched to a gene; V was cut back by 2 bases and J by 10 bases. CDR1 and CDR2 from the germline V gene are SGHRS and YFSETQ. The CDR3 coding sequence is TGCGCCAGCAGCTTCCTAGGGACAGGGATTGGCGCGGAGCTGTTTTTT. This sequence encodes CASSFLGTGIGAELFF.

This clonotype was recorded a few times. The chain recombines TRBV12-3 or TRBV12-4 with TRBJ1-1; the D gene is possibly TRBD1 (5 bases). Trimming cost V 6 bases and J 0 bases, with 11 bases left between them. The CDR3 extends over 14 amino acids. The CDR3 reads CASRLGVVNTEAFF. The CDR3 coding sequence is TGTGCCAGCAGGCTGGGGGTCGTGAACACTGAAGCTTTCTTT.

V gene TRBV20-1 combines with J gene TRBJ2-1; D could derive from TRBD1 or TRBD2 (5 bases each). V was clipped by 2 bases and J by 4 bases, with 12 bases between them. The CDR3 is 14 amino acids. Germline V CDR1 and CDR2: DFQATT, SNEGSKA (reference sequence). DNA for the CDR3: TGCAGTGCTAGACCGGGACGAACTTACAATGAGCAGTTCTTC. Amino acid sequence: CSARPGRTYNEQFF.

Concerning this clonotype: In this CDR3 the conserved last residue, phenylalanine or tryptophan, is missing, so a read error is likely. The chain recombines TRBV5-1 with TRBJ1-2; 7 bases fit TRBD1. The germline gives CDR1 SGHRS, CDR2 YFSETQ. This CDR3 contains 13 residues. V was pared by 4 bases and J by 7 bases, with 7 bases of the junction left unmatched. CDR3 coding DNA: TGCGCCAGCAGCGCGACAGGGCTGGGTGGCTACACCTTG. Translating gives CASSATGLGGYTL.

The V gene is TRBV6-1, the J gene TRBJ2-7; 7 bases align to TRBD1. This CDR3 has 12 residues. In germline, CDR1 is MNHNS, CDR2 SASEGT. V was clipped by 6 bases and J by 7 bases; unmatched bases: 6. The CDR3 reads CASSITGVEQYV. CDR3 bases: TGTGCCAGCAGCATTACAGGGGTAGAGCAGTACGTC.

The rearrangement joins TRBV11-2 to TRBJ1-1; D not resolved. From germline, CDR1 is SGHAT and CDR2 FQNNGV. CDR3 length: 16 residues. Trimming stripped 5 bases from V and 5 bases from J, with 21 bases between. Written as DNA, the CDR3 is TGTGCCAGCAGCGCTGCCGGACCCTCCGTGGCAACTGAAGCTTTCTTT. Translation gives CASSAAGPSVATEAFF.

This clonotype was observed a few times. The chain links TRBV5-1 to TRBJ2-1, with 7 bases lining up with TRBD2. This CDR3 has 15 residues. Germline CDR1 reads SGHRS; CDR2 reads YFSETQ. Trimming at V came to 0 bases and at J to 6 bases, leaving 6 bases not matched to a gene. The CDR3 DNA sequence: TGCGCCAGCAGCTTGGGGGCGGGAGATGGCAATGAGCAGTTCTTC. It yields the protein CASSLGAGDGNEQFF.

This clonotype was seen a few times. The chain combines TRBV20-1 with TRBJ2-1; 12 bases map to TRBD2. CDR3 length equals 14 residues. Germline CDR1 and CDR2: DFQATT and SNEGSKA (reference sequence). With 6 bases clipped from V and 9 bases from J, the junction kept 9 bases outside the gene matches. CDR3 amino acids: CSARSSGRALEQFF. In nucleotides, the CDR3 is TGCAGTGCGCGATCTAGCGGGAGGGCCCTTGAGCAGTTCTTC.

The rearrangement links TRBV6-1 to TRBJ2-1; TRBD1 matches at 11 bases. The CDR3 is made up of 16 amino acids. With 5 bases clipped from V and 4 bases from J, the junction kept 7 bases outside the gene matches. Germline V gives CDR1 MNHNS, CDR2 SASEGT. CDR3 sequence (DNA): TGTGCCAGCAGTAGGACCGGACAGGGGGCATACAATGAGCAGTTCTTC. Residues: CASSRTGQGAYNEQFF.

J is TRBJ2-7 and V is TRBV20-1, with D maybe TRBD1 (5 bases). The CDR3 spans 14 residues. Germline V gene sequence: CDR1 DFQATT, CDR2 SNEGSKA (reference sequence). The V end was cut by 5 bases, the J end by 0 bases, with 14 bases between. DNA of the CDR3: TGCAGTGCTTTGACAGCAAAAAGCTCCTACGAGCAGTACTTC. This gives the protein CSALTAKSSYEQYF.

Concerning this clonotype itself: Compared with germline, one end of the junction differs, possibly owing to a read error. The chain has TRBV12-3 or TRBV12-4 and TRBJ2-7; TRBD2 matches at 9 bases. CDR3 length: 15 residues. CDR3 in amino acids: CASSLDAGGIYVQYF. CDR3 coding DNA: TGTGCCAGCAGTTTAGACGCGGGAGGGATCTACGTGCAGTACTTC.

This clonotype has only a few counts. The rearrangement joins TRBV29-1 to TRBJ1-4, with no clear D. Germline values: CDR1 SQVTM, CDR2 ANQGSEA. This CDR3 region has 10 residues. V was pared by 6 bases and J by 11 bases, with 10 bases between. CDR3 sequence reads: CSVVTWKLFF. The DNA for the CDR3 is TGCAGCGTGGTAACATGGAAACTGTTTTTT.

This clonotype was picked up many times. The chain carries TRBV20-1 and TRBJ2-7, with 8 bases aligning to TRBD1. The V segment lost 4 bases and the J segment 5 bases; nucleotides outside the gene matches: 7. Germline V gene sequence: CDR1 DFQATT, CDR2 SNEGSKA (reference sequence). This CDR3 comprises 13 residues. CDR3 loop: CSATKTGDHEQYF. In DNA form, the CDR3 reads TGCAGTGCTACGAAGACAGGGGACCACGAGCAGTACTTC.

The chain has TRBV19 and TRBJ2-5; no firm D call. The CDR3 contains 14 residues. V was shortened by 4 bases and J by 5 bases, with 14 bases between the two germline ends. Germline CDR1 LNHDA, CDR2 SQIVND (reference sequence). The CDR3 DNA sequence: TGTGCCAGTAGTACCAGACCCAATCTGGAGACCCAGTACTTC. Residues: CASSTRPNLETQYF.

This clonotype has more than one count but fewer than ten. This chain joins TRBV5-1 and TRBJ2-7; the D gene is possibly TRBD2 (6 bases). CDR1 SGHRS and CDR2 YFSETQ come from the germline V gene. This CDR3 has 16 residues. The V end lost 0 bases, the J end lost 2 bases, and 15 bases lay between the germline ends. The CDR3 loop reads CASSLAPGEATYEQYF. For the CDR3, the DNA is TGCGCCAGCAGCTTGGCCCCGGGAGAAGCAACCTACGAGCAGTACTTC.

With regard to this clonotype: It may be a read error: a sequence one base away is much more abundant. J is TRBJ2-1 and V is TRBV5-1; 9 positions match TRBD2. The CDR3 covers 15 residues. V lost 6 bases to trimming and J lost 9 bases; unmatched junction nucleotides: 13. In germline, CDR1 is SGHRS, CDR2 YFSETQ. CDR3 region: CASTSIAGGHGEQFF. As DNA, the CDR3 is TGCGCCAGCACCTCAATTGCGGGAGGGCATGGTGAGCAGTTCTTC.

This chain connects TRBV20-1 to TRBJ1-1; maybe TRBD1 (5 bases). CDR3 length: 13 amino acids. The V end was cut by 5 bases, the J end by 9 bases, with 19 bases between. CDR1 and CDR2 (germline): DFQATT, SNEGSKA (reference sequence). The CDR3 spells CSAPNRGGGKAFF. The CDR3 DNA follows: TGCAGTGCTCCGAATAGAGGCGGGGGAAAAGCTTTCTTT.

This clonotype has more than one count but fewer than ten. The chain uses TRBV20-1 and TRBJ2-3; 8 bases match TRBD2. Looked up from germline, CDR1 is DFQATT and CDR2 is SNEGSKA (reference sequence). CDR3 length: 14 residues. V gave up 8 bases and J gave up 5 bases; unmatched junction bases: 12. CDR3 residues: CSIRPGLGGDTQYF. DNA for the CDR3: TGCAGTATCCGACCGGGACTAGGGGGAGATACGCAGTATTTT.

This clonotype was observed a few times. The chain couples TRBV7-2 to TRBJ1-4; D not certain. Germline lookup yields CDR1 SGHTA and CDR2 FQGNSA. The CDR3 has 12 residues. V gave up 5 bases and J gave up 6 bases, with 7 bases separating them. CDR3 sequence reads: CASSASHEKLFF. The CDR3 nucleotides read TGTGCCAGCAGCGCCTCCCATGAAAAACTGTTTTTT.